The T cell receptor beta chain under discussion was sequenced for a study of CD8+ T cells in alopecia areata. General study results and limits: Mice showed TCR sharing more clearly than patients did, possibly owing to HLA. Tofacitinib produced a significant decrease in scalp clonality and in expanded CD8+ clones among the top 100.

Treatment given: oral pan-JAK inhibitor, 5-10 mg twice daily. Patients with alopecia areata provided lesional scalp punch biopsies as well as peripheral blood. Comments on this clone: What it binds is not known.

Once RNA had been extracted, it was reverse transcribed into cDNA to act as the sequencing template. Some clones are missing from TCRdb's copy, which holds only in-frame ones; the method was immunoSEQ multiplex PCR. This table has about 4,400 clones, 60% appearing once. V was cut by 2 bases and J by 10 bases, with 8 bases left in between. This CDR3 is built from 11 residues. Per the germline V gene, CDR1 is MNHEY and CDR2 is SVGAGI. The material sequenced was skin, taken around week 36, from a patient treated with tofacitinib. The chain carries TRBV6-5 and TRBJ1-1; no definite D call. This clonotype was sampled from a human donor with alopecia areata. The CDR3 region is CASSYGVGAFF. CDR3 bases: TGTGCCAGCAGTTACGGGGTTGGAGCTTTCTTT.